The T cell receptor beta chain described here comes from a study of blood T cell repertoires in COVID-19. Across the study: The study drew acute and convalescent COVID-19 samples from the United States, Italy and Spain.

The V end was cut by 4 bases, the J end by 8 bases, with 10 bases between. The CDR3 contains 12 residues. In germline, CDR1 is LNHNV, CDR2 YYDKDF (reference sequence). This table comes from immunoSEQ multiplex PCR, and its TCRdb copy is limited to in-frame clones, with some not included. The sample comprises 140,000 to 150,000 clones, about four fifths of which are singletons, and about 15% rests with the top ten. The sequence was collected from a human donor with acute or convalescent COVID-19. The donor label of this sample is uncertain. The V gene is TRBV15, the J gene TRBJ2-3; D is ambiguous. Sample: peripheral blood. The CDR3 DNA reads as TGTGCCACCAGCATGTTTCCGGGTACGCAGTATTTT. It specifies CATSMFPGTQYF.